A selection of T cell receptor beta chains follows, all from one sample in a study of response to subunit inactivated influenza vaccine. TCRdb ran MiXCR on the RT-PCR reads and lists one entry per CDR3 protein. This table has 400,000 to 650,000 distinct CDR3 sequences, more than 7% appearing once. The specimen was PBMCs from blood, collected less than 30 months after vaccination. Source of these receptors: a man aged 50-75 years who received an inactivated influenza vaccine. Both conserved end residues are part of each CDR3. A D gene is named only where the DNA matches it firmly. Expanded clones are given a class, and other clones once, few, many or no size at all.

>.|TRBJ1-4|TRBV4-2|many
CASSQDVGEKLFF
TGTGCCAGCAGCCAAGATGTCGGAGAAAAACTGTTTTTT
>.|TRBJ1-1|TRBV6-2/TRBV6-3|few
CASSYHGNTEAFF
TGTGCCAGCAGTTACCACGGGAACACTGAAGCTTTCTTT
>TRBD1|TRBJ2-2|TRBV20-1|.
CSATPLDRGLGELFF
TGCAGTGCAACCCCCCTGGACAGGGGACTCGGGGAGCTGTTTTTT
>TRBD2|TRBJ2-3|TRBV14|many
CASSLYSGGPTDTQYF
TGTGCCAGCAGCCTATATAGCGGGGGGCCCACAGATACGCAGTATTTT
>TRBD2|TRBJ2-3|TRBV29-1|many
CSVRLAGEGTDTQYF
TGCAGCGTAAGACTAGCGGGGGAAGGTACAGATACGCAGTATTTT
>.|TRBJ2-6|TRBV7-9|many
CASRQDEPSGANVLTF
TGTGCCAGCAGACAAGACGAACCCTCTGGGGCCAACGTCCTGACTTTC
>.|TRBJ2-5|TRBV5-1|few
CASSLGATLAQETQYF
TGCGCCAGCAGCTTGGGCGCGACACTAGCCCAAGAGACCCAGTACTTC
>.|TRBJ2-5|TRBV4-3|few
CASSQGVTRTETQYF
TGCGCCAGCAGCCAAGGGGTGACTAGGACGGAGACCCAGTACTTC
>TRBD1|TRBJ1-2|TRBV12-3/TRBV12-4|.
CASNRGQGYGYTF
TGTGCCAGCAACAGGGGGCAAGGCTATGGCTACACCTTC
>TRBD1|TRBJ2-1|TRBV7-9|many
CASSLANRGYEQFF
TGTGCCAGCAGCTTAGCGAACAGGGGGTATGAGCAGTTCTTC
>TRBD1|TRBJ1-3|TRBV20-1|many
CSAVQGRNTIYF
TGCAGTGCCGTACAGGGGCGAAACACCATATATTTT
>.|TRBJ2-3|TRBV11-2|many
CASSPLALGLTDTQYF
TGTGCCAGCAGCCCACTGGCCCTGGGGTTAACAGATACGCAGTATTTT
>TRBD1|TRBJ1-3|TRBV7-6|many
CASSSRDRDSGNTIYF
TGTGCCAGCAGCTCCCGGGACAGGGACTCTGGAAACACCATATATTTT
>.|TRBJ1-1|TRBV7-2|many
CASSPGVGTVGFF
TGTGCCAGCAGCCCAGGTGTAGGAACGGTCGGTTTCTTT
>.|TRBJ2-1|TRBV5-1|many
CASSLTGMDYNEQFF
TGCGCCAGCAGCCTCACAGGGATGGACTACAATGAGCAGTTCTTC
>.|TRBJ2-2|TRBV25-1|few
CASSESRQPGTNTGELFF
TGTGCCAGCAGTGAGTCGCGGCAGCCAGGGACGAACACCGGGGAGCTGTTTTTT
>TRBD1|TRBJ1-2|TRBV6-5|few
CASSYGQGTNYGYTF
TGTGCCAGCAGTTACGGACAGGGCACTAACTATGGCTACACCTTC
>TRBD2|TRBJ2-7|TRBV15|few
CATSRDGAGGPYEQYF
TGTGCCACCAGCAGAGATGGAGCGGGAGGGCCCTACGAGCAGTACTTC
>.|TRBJ1-6|TRBV7-2|.
CASSLLRWDNSPLHF
TGTGCCAGCAGCTTACTTCGCTGGGATAATTCACCCCTCCACTTT
>.|TRBJ2-3|TRBV5-1|many
CASSWGDRDTDTQYF
TGCGCCAGCAGCTGGGGGGACAGAGACACAGATACGCAGTATTTT
>.|TRBJ1-2|TRBV29-1|many
CSVGGVPGSYGYTF
TGCAGCGTTGGGGGTGTTCCAGGGAGCTATGGCTACACCTTC
>.|TRBJ1-1|TRBV4-3|.
CASSEGQRGTEAFF
TGCGCCAGCAGCGAAGGACAGAGGGGGACTGAAGCTTTCTTT
>TRBD2|TRBJ2-1|TRBV18|.
CASTLGTRYPIGEQFF
TGTGCCAGCACTCTGGGGACTAGATACCCCATTGGAGAGCAGTTCTTC
>TRBD2|TRBJ2-5|TRBV5-1|many
CASSLASGGAAETQYF
TGCGCCAGCAGCTTGGCTTCGGGGGGGGCCGCAGAGACCCAGTACTTC
>.|TRBJ2-7|TRBV20-1|few
CSAMMGTDSYEQYF
TGCAGTGCTATGATGGGAACAGATTCCTACGAGCAGTACTTC
>.|TRBJ1-6|TRBV6-1|few
CASSGQNYNSPLHF
TGTGCCAGCAGCGGACAGAACTATAATTCACCCCTCCACTTT
>.|TRBJ1-1|TRBV7-6|few
CASSPSYPMNTEAFF
TGTGCCAGCAGCCCCAGTTACCCTATGAACACTGAAGCTTTCTTT
>.|TRBJ1-1|TRBV3-1|many
CASSQDSVWTLLHMNTEAFF
TGTGCCAGCAGCCAAGACTCTGTATGGACCCTCCTGCACATGAACACTGAAGCTTTCTTT
>.|TRBJ1-2|TRBV5-1|many
CASSLSGNGYTF
TGCGCCAGCAGCTTGTCCGGGAATGGCTACACCTTC
>TRBD1|TRBJ1-1|TRBV20-1|few
CSARRQGARWTEAFF
TGCAGTGCTAGAAGACAGGGGGCGCGGTGGACTGAAGCTTTCTTT
>TRBD2|TRBJ2-7|TRBV5-1|many
CASSLRAGGPYEQYF
TGCGCCAGCAGCTTGCGAGCGGGAGGGCCGTACGAGCAGTACTTC
>.|TRBJ2-5|TRBV6-1|few
CASSEVWGKETQYF
TGTGCCAGCAGTGAGGTGTGGGGGAAAGAGACCCAGTACTTC